One sample yielded the 8 T cell receptor beta chains listed below, sequenced in a study of OX40 agonist ivuxolimab in advanced cancers. Sequencing used immunoSEQ multiplex PCR; TCRdb keeps in-frame clones, though not all of them. The sample lists roughly 58,000 clones, around four fifths occurring once. Sequences were derived from CD4+ or CD8+ T cells sorted from blood, sampled in a trial of the OX40 agonist ivuxolimab. The receptor set was obtained from an adult with an advanced solid tumor such as melanoma, head and neck, liver or kidney cancer.

This clone was detected a few times. V is TRBV9 and J is TRBJ1-2; a possible D gene is TRBD1 (6 bases). Germline V gene sequence: CDR1 SGDLS, CDR2 YYNGEE. The V gene lost 4 bases and the J gene lost 8 bases, with 15 bases spanning the gap. CDR3 length: 13 residues. The CDR3 DNA follows: TGTGCCAGCAGCCCCGGGGGCCCGCGGGGCTACACCTTC. Protein sequence: CASSPGGPRGYTF.

This clone has only a few counts. This chain joins TRBV7-9 and TRBJ1-6; D is unclear. V dropped 6 bases and J dropped 8 bases, with 14 bases sitting between them. Germline loops: CDR1 SEHNR, CDR2 FQNEAQ (reference sequence). This CDR3 spans 14 amino acids. The CDR3 nucleotides are TGTGCCAGCAGTTCCCAGCAGAGGGATTCACCCCTCCACTTT. Translated: CASSSQQRDSPLHF.

The CDR3 reads CASSPGTGLTNQETQYF. CDR3 sequence (DNA): TGTGCCAGCAGTCCCGGGACAGGGTTGACCAACCAAGAGACCCAGTACTTC. The V and J genes are TRBV27 and TRBJ2-5; 9 nucleotides agree with TRBD1. The CDR3 has 17 residues. Germline CDR1 is MNHEY and CDR2 is SMNVEV (reference sequence). J was trimmed by 0 bases and V by 5 bases; bases with no gene match: 10.

This clone was counted once. This sequence joins TRBV4-1 and TRBJ1-2; no definite D call. Between the trimmed V and J ends, which lost 1 base and 1 base, there was a span of 4 bases. The germline CDR1 and CDR2 sequences are MGHRA and YSYEKL. The CDR3 extends over 13 amino acids. The CDR3 DNA reads as TGCGCCAGCAGCCAAGGATTTAACTATGGCTACACCTTC. Translation gives CASSQGFNYGYTF.

J is TRBJ1-2 and V is TRBV7-9; unclear D gene. The CDR3 totals 14 residues. The germline gives CDR1 SEHNR, CDR2 FQNEAQ (reference sequence). The ends were cut back, 0 bases at V and 6 bases at J, with 11 bases in the middle. CDR3 in amino acids: CASSLAGLGDGYTF. DNA for the CDR3: TGTGCCAGCAGCTTAGCAGGGCTGGGAGATGGCTACACCTTC.

This clone was counted only a few times. The DNA for the CDR3 is TGTGCCAGCTCCTCCGGGCGGGGGACTAGCACAGATACGCAGTATTTT. Its translation is CASSSGRGTSTDTQYF. The chain carries TRBV6-4 and TRBJ2-3; 7 nucleotides align to TRBD2. The J segment lost 0 bases and the V segment lost 8 bases, leaving 11 bases of the junction unmatched. Germline loops: CDR1 MRHNA, CDR2 SNTAGT. This CDR3 region has 16 residues.

The gene calls are TRBV2 and TRBJ2-2; 11 nucleotides match TRBD1. Germline values: CDR1 SNHLY, CDR2 FYNNEI. The CDR3 extends over 16 amino acids. The J segment lost 10 bases and the V segment lost 6 bases, leaving 13 bases of the junction unmatched. This chain's CDR3 is CASRAGDRGELEELFF. The CDR3 coding sequence is TGTGCCAGCAGGGCCGGGGACAGGGGGGAACTCGAGGAGCTGTTTTTT.

V usage is TRBV6-1 and J usage is TRBJ1-1, with D unresolved. The germline V gene has CDR1 MNHNS and CDR2 SASEGT. Between the trimmed V and J ends, which lost 8 bases and 0 bases, there was a span of 10 bases. This CDR3 is 13 amino acids long. The DNA for the CDR3 is TGTGCCAGCGGGCTTACACTGAACACTGAAGCTTTCTTT. Amino acids: CASGLTLNTEAFF.